This TCR beta chain derives from a study of T cell repertoires in cytomegalovirus infection. Overall study context: Signatures in public TCR beta sequences pointed to both CMV infection and matching HLA type.

Comments on this clonotype: Its cognate antigen is unknown.

TCRdb re-called the reads through MiXCR, storing one row per CDR3 protein. The sample comprises about 360,000 distinct CDR3 sequences, 15% to 20% of which are singletons, and approximately 8% rests with the top ten. The study, taken as a whole, reports: CMV carriers with the relevant HLA were identified by cumulative public TCR beta family frequency.

With 5 bases clipped from V and 4 bases from J, the junction kept 5 bases outside the gene matches. CDR1 DFQATT and CDR2 SNEGSKA come from the germline V gene (reference sequence). The CDR3 runs 12 residues. This clonotype was obtained from a human donor in good health (CMV status not recorded). Some clones in this sample may be carry-over from other donors' samples. Sequenced: PBMCs. The chain couples TRBV20-1 to TRBJ2-7, with 7 bases lining up with TRBD2. CDR3 residues: CSALGEGYEQYF. The CDR3 coding sequence is TGCAGTGCTTTAGGGGAGGGTTACGAGCAGTACTTC.